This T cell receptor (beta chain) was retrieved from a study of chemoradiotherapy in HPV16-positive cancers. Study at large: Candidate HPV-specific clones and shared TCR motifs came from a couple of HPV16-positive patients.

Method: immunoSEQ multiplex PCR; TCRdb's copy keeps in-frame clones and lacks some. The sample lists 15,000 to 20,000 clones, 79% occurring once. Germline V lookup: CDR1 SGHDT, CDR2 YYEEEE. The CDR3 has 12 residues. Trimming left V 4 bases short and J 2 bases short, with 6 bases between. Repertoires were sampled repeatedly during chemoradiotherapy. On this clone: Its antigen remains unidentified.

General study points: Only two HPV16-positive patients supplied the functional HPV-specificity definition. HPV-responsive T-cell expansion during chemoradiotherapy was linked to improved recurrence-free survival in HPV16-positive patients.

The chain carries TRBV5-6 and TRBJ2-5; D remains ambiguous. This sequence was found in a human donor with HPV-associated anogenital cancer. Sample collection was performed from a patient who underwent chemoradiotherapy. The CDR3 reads CASSRSQETQYF. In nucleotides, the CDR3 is TGTGCCAGCAGCAGGTCGCAAGAGACCCAGTACTTC.